The 20 T cell receptor beta chains presented below share a single source sample, sequenced in a study of beta chain features in type 1 diabetes (dated by TCRdb to 2016 to 2019). Library method: the immunoSEQ multiplex PCR assay. The High Capacity cDNA Reverse Transcription Kit was used to reverse transcribe all of the isolated RNA, meaning that expressed TCRB transcripts were what got sequenced. In TCRdb, the immuneACCESS table is reduced to in-frame sequences with V and J assigned. These tables do not hold every clone; where another copy was compared, an unresolved V gene accounts for under half, and the others remain unexplained. The sample includes about 660,000 clones, with about 14% observed a single time. Jointly, the top ten make up 0.03% to 0.04% of the sample. Paper-wide results and their limitations: Type 1 diabetes patients showed a moderate but significant shortening of TCRB CDR3 length in all four CD4+ subsets.

No antigen has been identified for these receptors. The sample was naive CD4+ T cells from blood. What this sample's cell subset or site label stands for: true naive CD4+ T cells. The source is a young man with type 1 diabetes.

The rearrangement uses TRBV7-3 and TRBJ2-3; 8 bases map to TRBD1. CDR3 length equals 13 residues. Germline assignment: CDR1 SGHTA and CDR2 FQGTGA. Unmatched junction bases numbered 8, after V lost 5 bases and J lost 10 bases. The CDR3 coding sequence is TGTGCCAGCAGCCCCCAACCAGGGGGCGCGCAGTATTTT. Protein: CASSPQPGGAQYF. Together with reference TRBV7-3 and TRBJ2-3, the CDR3 gives the full variable domain: GAGVSQTPSNKVTEKGKYVELRCDPISGHTALYWYRQSLGQGPEFLIYFQGTGAADDSGLPNDRFFAVRPEGSVSTLKIQRTERGDSAVYLCASSPQPGGAQYFGPGTRLTVL.

This clone was seen a handful of times. The chain joins TRBV30 to TRBJ1-1; D is undetermined. The germline V and J ends were trimmed by 8 bases and 1 base, with 8 bases remaining between them. The CDR3 consists of 11 residues. CDR1 is GTSNPN, CDR2 SVGIG, per germline (reference sequence). CDR3 DNA sequence: TGTGCCAGCAACAGGAACACTGAAGCTTTCTTT. Translated: CASNRNTEAFF.

The chain links TRBV7-2 to TRBJ2-3, with 10 bases identical to TRBD2. There are 16 residues in the CDR3. With V trimmed by 5 bases and J by 5 bases, 10 bases remained unmatched. CDR1 and CDR2 from the germline V gene are SGHTA and FQGNSA. The CDR3 loop is CASSPGLAVGLDTQYF. CDR3 sequence (DNA): TGTGCCAGCAGCCCAGGACTAGCGGTCGGTTTAGATACGCAGTATTTT.

The V call is TRBV9, the J call TRBJ1-3, with TRBD1 as a possible D gene (5 bases). Germline loops: CDR1 SGDLS, CDR2 YYNGEE. CDR3 length: 14 residues. The V end was cut by 6 bases, the J end by 0 bases, with 10 bases between. DNA for the CDR3: TGTGCCAGCACCACCGGGGGCTCTGGAAACACCATATATTTT. It encodes CASTTGGSGNTIYF.

The chain couples TRBV7-8 to TRBJ2-3; 16 bases are a match to TRBD2. With 2 bases clipped from V and 3 bases from J, the junction kept 14 bases outside the gene matches. This CDR3 contains 21 residues. Germline V CDR1 and CDR2: SGHVS, FQNEAQ. The CDR3 DNA follows: TGTGCCAGCAGCTTACCAGGGAGACCGGGACTAGCGGGGGGGCAGACAGATACGCAGTATTTT. As protein: CASSLPGRPGLAGGQTDTQYF.

Written as DNA, the CDR3 is TGTGCCAGCGACCTAGCGGGAGGATCTGGGGATACGCAGTATTTT. It translates to CASDLAGGSGDTQYF. The chain couples TRBV2 to TRBJ2-3; TRBD2 aligns across 11 bases. The V segment lost 8 bases and the J segment 6 bases; nucleotides outside the gene matches: 10. CDR3 length: 15 amino acids. Germline V lookup: CDR1 SNHLY, CDR2 FYNNEI.

In this sample, this clone turned up a few times. The genes are TRBV13 and TRBJ2-7; D call uncertain. Looked up from germline, CDR1 is PRHDT and CDR2 is FYEKMQ (reference sequence). The CDR3 has 14 residues. V lost 3 bases, J lost 7 bases, and 16 bases lay in between. The CDR3 DNA reads TGTGCCAGCAGCTTTCGACGGCCGGTGAGGGAGCAGTACTTC. Translating it yields CASSFRRPVREQYF.

In its sample, this clone was seen a few times. The CDR3 coding sequence is TGTGCCAGCAGTCGGGGACAGCACAATCAGCCCCAGCATTTT. Amino acids: CASSRGQHNQPQHF. The rearrangement links TRBV2 to TRBJ1-5; TRBD1 matches at 7 bases. Trimming cost V 5 bases and J 3 bases; bases outside gene matches: 4. CDR1 and CDR2 from the germline V gene are SNHLY and FYNNEI. The CDR3 is 14 residues long.

This clone has more than one count but fewer than ten. The chain links TRBV30 to TRBJ2-7; 9 bases map to TRBD1. Germline-derived CDR1 and CDR2 are GTSNPN and SVGIG (reference sequence). Trimming took 1 base from V and 4 from J; bases not matched to a gene: 5. The CDR3 totals 14 residues. The CDR3: CAWSAGTGIYEQYF. The DNA of the CDR3 is TGTGCCTGGAGTGCCGGGACAGGGATTTACGAGCAGTACTTC.

This clone turned up a few times. The chain recombines TRBV9 with TRBJ1-3; D uncertain. V lost 6 bases, J lost 0 bases, and 13 bases lay in between. The CDR3 covers 15 residues. The germline V gene has CDR1 SGDLS and CDR2 YYNGEE. CDR3 sequence (DNA): TGTGCCAGCACCCCAGATCCGAGCTCTGGAAACACCATATATTTT. It yields the protein CASTPDPSSGNTIYF.

A few counts support this clone. This chain uses TRBV7-2 with TRBJ1-6; D remains unclear. Trimming took off 0 bases at V and 7 bases at J, with 1 base between the two ends. CDR3 size: 12 residues. Germline-derived CDR1 and CDR2 are SGHTA and FQGNSA. The CDR3 reads CASSLANSPLHF. The CDR3 nucleotides are TGTGCCAGCAGCTTAGCAAATTCACCCCTCCACTTT. The entire variable domain, with the rest obtained from reference TRBV7-2 and TRBJ1-6, is as follows: GAGVSQSPSNKVTEKGKDVELRCDPISGHTALYWYRQSLGQGLEFLIYFQGNSAPDKSGLPSDRFSAERTGGSVSTLTIQRTQQEDSAVYLCASSLANSPLHFGNGTRLTVT.

V usage is TRBV15 and J usage is TRBJ2-1; tentative D call: TRBD1 (5 bases). Germline V gives CDR1 LNHNV, CDR2 YYDKDF (reference sequence). CDR3 size: 17 residues. The ends were cut back, 2 bases at V and 2 bases at J, with 16 bases in the middle. DNA for the CDR3: TGTGCCACCAGCAGACAAGGTTGGGGCGTTACCTACAATGAGCAGTTCTTC. This codes for CATSRQGWGVTYNEQFF.

The V and J genes are TRBV30 and TRBJ1-5; D is undetermined. Germline loops: CDR1 GTSNPN, CDR2 SVGIG (reference sequence). The length of the CDR3 is 12 residues. Trimming removed 7 bases from V and 7 bases from J, with 14 bases in between. The CDR3, as DNA: TGTGCCTCGTCCGAGGGCCACCAGCCCCAGCATTTT. This codes for CASSEGHQPQHF. Together with reference TRBV30 and TRBJ1-5, the CDR3 gives the full variable domain: SQTIHQWPATLVQPVGSPLSLECTVEGTSNPNLYWYRQAAGRGLQLLFYSVGIGQISSEVPQNLSASRPQDRQFILSSKKLLLSDSGFYLCASSEGHQPQHFGDGTRLSIL.

The chain joins TRBV29-1 to TRBJ2-3; the D gene is possibly TRBD2 (6 bases). This CDR3 has 14 residues. Trimming shortened V by 6 bases and J by 2 bases, and 15 bases separated the two germline ends. Germline CDR1 SQVTM, CDR2 ANQGSEA. CDR3 nucleotide sequence: TGCAGCGTCGGGACGGGGGTCTACACAGATACGCAGTATTTT. It yields the protein CSVGTGVYTDTQYF.

A few counts support this clone. This chain connects TRBV7-9 to TRBJ1-1; D not certain. Trimming left V 5 bases short and J 5 bases short, with 12 bases between. CDR3 length equals 13 residues. In germline, CDR1 is SEHNR, CDR2 FQNEAQ (reference sequence). The CDR3 nucleotides read TGTGCCAGCAGCGTTAGAGGAGGGACTGAAGCTTTCTTT. Protein product: CASSVRGGTEAFF.

The rearrangement joins TRBV5-4 to TRBJ2-5, with unresolved D. The germline V gene encodes CDR1 SGHNT and CDR2 YYREEE (reference sequence). V was trimmed by 6 bases and J by 3 bases, leaving 15 bases between them. The CDR3 is made up of 14 amino acids. CDR3 in amino acids: CASNTPNGEETQYF. DNA of the CDR3: TGTGCCAGCAACACTCCCAATGGGGAAGAGACCCAGTACTTC.

There are many counts of this clone. This chain connects TRBV30 to TRBJ1-2, with TRBD1 identical over 10 bases. The CDR3 totals 14 residues. J gave up 8 bases and V 0 bases, and 6 bases lay outside the gene matches. Per germline, CDR1 GTSNPN and CDR2 SVGIG (reference sequence). The CDR3 loop reads CAWSVRGQGTGYTF. CDR3 DNA: TGTGCCTGGAGTGTACGGGGACAGGGGACCGGCTACACCTTC. The whole variable domain, filled in from reference TRBV30 and TRBJ1-2, reads SQTIHQWPATLVQPVGSPLSLECTVEGTSNPNLYWYRQAAGRGLQLLFYSVGIGQISSEVPQNLSASRPQDRQFILSSKKLLLSDSGFYLCAWSVRGQGTGYTFGSGTRLTVV.

This clone was picked up many times. The chain links TRBV2 to TRBJ2-3; D gene uncertain. V lost 2 bases to trimming and J lost 0 bases, with 0 bases between them. The V gene's germline CDR1 is SNHLY and CDR2 FYNNEI. CDR3 length: 12 residues. CDR3 protein: CASSESTDTQYF. The CDR3 DNA reads TGTGCCAGCAGTGAAAGCACAGATACGCAGTATTTT.

This rearrangement joins TRBV7-9 to TRBJ2-5; D might be TRBD2 (5 bases). The CDR3 has 15 amino acids. Germline lookup yields CDR1 SEHNR and CDR2 FQNEAQ (reference sequence). The ends were cut back, 5 bases at V and 2 bases at J, with 15 bases in the middle. The DNA for the CDR3 is TGTGCCAGCAGCCCCATGGGTCAGCGGCAAGAGACCCAGTACTTC. Its protein is CASSPMGQRQETQYF. The complete variable domain, with remaining parts taken from reference TRBV7-9 and TRBJ2-5, reads DTGVSQNPRHKITKRGQNVTFRCDPISEHNRLYWYRQTLGQGPEFLTYFQNEAQLEKSRLLSDRFSAERPKGSFSTLEIQRTEQGDSAMYLCASSPMGQRQETQYFGPGTRLLVL.

This clone was counted only a few times. The chain combines TRBV27 with TRBJ1-1; D ambiguous. V was pared by 6 bases and J by 4 bases, with 18 bases between. The germline CDR1 and CDR2 sequences are MNHEY and SMNVEV (reference sequence). This CDR3 has 15 residues. CDR3 loop: CASSSPWAGPTEAFF. The CDR3 DNA follows: TGTGCCAGCAGCTCCCCTTGGGCAGGACCCACTGAAGCTTTCTTT.